The present entry profiles one T cell receptor beta chain with its context. Trimming shortened V by 3 bases and J by 2 bases, and 11 bases separated the two germline ends. This CDR3 is 15 amino acids long. Germline lookup yields CDR1 SGDLS and CDR2 YYNGEE. Generated by immunoSEQ multiplex PCR, the TCRdb table keeps only in-frame clones and is missing some. Altogether approximately 92,000 clones are present, roughly 86% being singletons, with the ten largest covering 10% to 15%. The data belong to a study of blood T cell repertoires in COVID-19. About the study: Samples representing acute and convalescent COVID-19 were sourced from the United States, Italy and Spain. PBMCs, B-cell-depleted T cells, or T cells were the source of the cDNA or gDNA that made up the material.

This chain links TRBV9 with TRBJ2-2; tentative D call: TRBD2 (5 bases). This receptor was taken from a woman aged 55-70 years in a cohort sampled during active or convalescent COVID-19. The sample taken for sequencing was peripheral blood. CDR3 protein: CASSAGVSNTGELFF. The CDR3 region has the DNA TGTGCCAGCAGCGCCGGGGTATCCAACACCGGGGAGCTGTTTTTT.